The 13 T cell receptor beta chains given below trace back to one sample, sequenced in a study of beta chain features in type 1 diabetes. cDNA synthesis used the whole RNA isolate, giving expressed TCRB sequences. Data came from immunoSEQ multiplex PCR; TCRdb stores just in-frame clones and leaves some out. Of roughly 310,000 clones listed, 8% to 13% are singletons. The sample comprised naive CD4+ T cells from blood. Receptors originate from a woman in her thirties in good health.

The gene calls are TRBV14 and TRBJ2-7; maybe TRBD1 (6 bases). Looked up from germline, CDR1 is SGHDN and CDR2 is FVKESK. CDR3 size: 14 residues. The V gene lost 4 bases and the J gene lost 6 bases, with 16 bases spanning the gap. In DNA, the CDR3 is TGTGCCAGCAGCCCACAAACAGGGTTCAGCGAGCAGTACTTC. It is translated as CASSPQTGFSEQYF.

This clone was observed a few times. The chain links TRBV5-4 to TRBJ2-3; 10 bases map to TRBD2. Germline V gene sequence: CDR1 SGHNT, CDR2 YYREEE (reference sequence). Trimming at V came to 3 bases and at J to 7 bases, leaving 11 bases not matched to a gene. This CDR3 region has 16 residues. In DNA, the CDR3 is TGTGCCAGCAGCTCTGGTGGCGGACTAGCGGTGTATACGCAGTATTTT. Protein product: CASSSGGGLAVYTQYF. The full variable domain, its missing parts supplied by reference TRBV5-4 and TRBJ2-3, is ETGVTQSPTHLIKTRGQQVTLRCSSQSGHNTVSWYQQALGQGPQFIFQYYREEENGRGNFPPRFSGLQFPNYSSELNVNALELDDSALYLCASSSGGGLAVYTQYFGPGTRLTVL.

The V call is TRBV9, the J call TRBJ2-3; 7 bases line up with TRBD2. There are 13 residues in the CDR3. In germline, CDR1 is SGDLS, CDR2 YYNGEE. V lost 0 bases and J lost 9; bases outside the gene matches: 4. The CDR3, as DNA: TGTGCCAGCAGCGTAGCGGGGGAGGGCACGCAGTATTTT. Its translation is CASSVAGEGTQYF.

This chain joins TRBV4-1 and TRBJ2-1; D perhaps matches TRBD2 (6 bases). CDR3 length equals 14 residues. The germline CDR1 and CDR2 sequences are MGHRA and YSYEKL. Trimming took 1 base from V and 6 from J, leaving 10 bases between them. The CDR3 loop is CASSQAGTANEQFF. The CDR3 DNA follows: TGCGCCAGCAGCCAAGCCGGGACTGCCAATGAGCAGTTCTTC.

This rearrangement joins TRBV9 to TRBJ2-1; 9 nucleotides line up with TRBD2. The CDR3 loop spans 16 amino acids. Germline assignment: CDR1 SGDLS and CDR2 YYNGEE. J was trimmed by 7 bases and V by 0 bases; bases with no gene match: 8. CDR3 protein: CASSVEWSSGVNEQFF. In DNA, the CDR3 is TGTGCCAGCAGCGTAGAATGGTCTAGCGGGGTGAATGAGCAGTTCTTC.

The rearrangement uses TRBV29-1 and TRBJ2-7, with D possibly TRBD2 on 5 matching bases. Per germline, CDR1 SQVTM and CDR2 ANQGSEA. The V end lost 0 bases, the J end lost 6 bases, and 18 bases lay between the germline ends. The CDR3 is 15 residues long. The CDR3 DNA follows: TGCAGCGTTGAAGATCTCCGGGCATTAGAGGGCGAGCAGTACTTC. This sequence encodes CSVEDLRALEGEQYF.

This clone was seen more than once but under ten times. The V gene is TRBV29-1, the J gene TRBJ2-7; TRBD2 is a possible D gene (6 bases). CDR3 length: 16 amino acids. Germline lookup yields CDR1 SQVTM and CDR2 ANQGSEA. V was shortened by 0 bases and J by 2 bases, with 17 bases between the two germline ends. CDR3 nucleotide sequence: TGCAGCGTTGAAGATCGCCCTAGCGCGGGCACCTACGAGCAGTACTTC. As protein: CSVEDRPSAGTYEQYF.

About this clone: The sample carries other DNA sequences with the same CDR3. The chain carries TRBV5-1 and TRBJ2-2; TRBD2 matches 10 bases. The CDR3 covers 15 residues. Germline V gives CDR1 SGHRS, CDR2 YFSETQ. V lost 4 bases and J lost 3; bases outside the gene matches: 3. The CDR3 DNA reads as TGCGCCAGCAGCCTTCTAGCGGGAGACACCGGGGAGCTGTTTTTT. As protein: CASSLLAGDTGELFF.

The chain recombines TRBV29-1 with TRBJ2-7, with 8 bases fitting TRBD2. This CDR3 is built from 15 residues. CDR1 and CDR2 (germline): SQVTM, ANQGSEA. J lost 1 base, V lost 3 bases, and 8 bases had no gene match. Here the CDR3 reads CSVEAPGLGSYEQYF. The DNA for the CDR3 is TGCAGCGTTGAGGCGCCGGGACTAGGGTCCTACGAGCAGTACTTC.

The chain couples TRBV18 to TRBJ2-1; the D gene is possibly TRBD2 (6 bases). The CDR3 sequence is 15 residues long. CDR1 KGHSH and CDR2 LQKENI come from the germline V gene. Between the trimmed V and J ends, which lost 2 bases and 4 bases, there was a span of 12 bases. This chain's CDR3 is CASSPRGTPYNEQFF. The CDR3 region has the DNA TGTGCCAGCTCACCAAGAGGGACTCCGTACAATGAGCAGTTCTTC.

This clone was picked up a small number of times. The rearrangement joins TRBV7-9 to TRBJ2-1; D gene ambiguous. Germline CDR1 reads SEHNR; CDR2 reads FQNEAQ (reference sequence). Trimming stripped 8 bases from V and 8 bases from J, with 10 bases between. The length of the CDR3 is 11 residues. CDR3 in DNA: TGTGCCAGCGAGAAAGGAGATGAGCAGTTCTTC. Translated, it gives CASEKGDEQFF.

The chain joins TRBV28 to TRBJ2-7, with 7 nucleotides matching TRBD2. The CDR3 is 14 amino acids. Germline V lookup: CDR1 MDHEN, CDR2 SYDVKM. V gave up 0 bases and J gave up 1 base; unmatched junction bases: 0. This CDR3 is CASSLWGGSYEQYF. The CDR3 coding sequence is TGTGCCAGCAGTTTATGGGGGGGGTCCTACGAGCAGTACTTC.

This clone came up a few times. This chain connects TRBV6-4 to TRBJ2-5; perhaps TRBD2 as D (5 bases). V was pared by 4 bases and J by 5 bases, with 11 bases between. The CDR3 is made up of 13 amino acids. Germline CDR1 and CDR2: MRHNA and SNTAGT. CDR3 amino acids: CASSVGPGETQYF. Here the CDR3 DNA reads TGTGCCAGCAGTGTCGGGCCGGGGGAGACCCAGTACTTC.